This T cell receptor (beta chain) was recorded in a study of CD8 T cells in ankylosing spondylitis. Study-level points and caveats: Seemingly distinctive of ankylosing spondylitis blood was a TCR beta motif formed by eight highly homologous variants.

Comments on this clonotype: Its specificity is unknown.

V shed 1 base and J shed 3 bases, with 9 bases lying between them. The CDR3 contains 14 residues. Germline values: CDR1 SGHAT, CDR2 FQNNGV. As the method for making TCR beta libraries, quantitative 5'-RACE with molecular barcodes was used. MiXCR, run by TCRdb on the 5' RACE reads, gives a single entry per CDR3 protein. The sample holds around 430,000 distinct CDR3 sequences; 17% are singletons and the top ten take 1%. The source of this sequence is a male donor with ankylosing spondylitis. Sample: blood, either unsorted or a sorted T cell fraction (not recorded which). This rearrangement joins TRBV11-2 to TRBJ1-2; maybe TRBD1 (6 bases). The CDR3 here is CASSLGWTDYGYTF. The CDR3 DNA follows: TGTGCCAGCAGCTTAGGATGGACAGACTATGGCTACACCTTC.